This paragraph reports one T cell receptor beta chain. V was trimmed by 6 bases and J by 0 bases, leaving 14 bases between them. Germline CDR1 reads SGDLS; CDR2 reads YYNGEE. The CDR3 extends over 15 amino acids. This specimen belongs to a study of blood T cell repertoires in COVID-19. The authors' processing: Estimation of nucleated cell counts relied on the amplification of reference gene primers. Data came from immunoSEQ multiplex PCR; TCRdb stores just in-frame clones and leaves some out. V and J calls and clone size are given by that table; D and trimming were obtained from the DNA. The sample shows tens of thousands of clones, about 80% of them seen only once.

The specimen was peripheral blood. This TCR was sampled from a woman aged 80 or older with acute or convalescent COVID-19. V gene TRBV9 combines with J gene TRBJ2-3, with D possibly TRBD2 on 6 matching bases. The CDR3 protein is CASTPGGHSTDTQYF. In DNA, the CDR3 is TGTGCCAGCACTCCCGGGGGTCATAGCACAGATACGCAGTATTTT.